Shown below are 3 T cell receptor beta chains from a single sample sequenced in a study of molecular identifiers for immune sequencing clone quantification. Each CDR3 protein is one row after TCRdb ran MiXCR on the PCR reads. This table has 100,000 or so distinct CDR3 sequences, about 35% appearing once. The specimen was naive CD8+ T cells from blood, with Jurkat cell RNA spiked in. Subset described: FACS-sorted CD8+CD4-CCR7+CD45RA+ naive T cells. Receptors originate from a human donor in good health. Some libraries in this study had Jurkat cell RNA spiked in.

Points on this clonotype: A much bigger clone sits one base away, suggesting this may be a read error. The chain uses TRBV7-2 and TRBJ2-7; D is perhaps TRBD2 (5 bases). This CDR3 spans 13 amino acids. Germline assignment: CDR1 SGHTA and CDR2 FQGNSA. Here the CDR3 reads CASSSEGSYEQCF. As DNA, the CDR3 is TGTGCCAGCAGCTCCGAGGGATCCTACGAGCAGTGCTTC.

This clonotype has only a few counts. The V gene is TRBV2, the J gene TRBJ2-1; 9 bases are shared with TRBD1. There are 15 residues in the CDR3. V lost 6 bases and J lost 7; bases outside the gene matches: 10. Per germline, CDR1 SNHLY and CDR2 FYNNEI. The CDR3 region is CASSPPGQGSNEQFF. CDR3 nucleotides: TGTGCCAGCAGCCCCCCCGGACAGGGGTCGAATGAGCAGTTCTTC.

This clonotype has more than one count but fewer than ten. J is TRBJ2-2 and V is TRBV7-2; TRBD2 aligns across 9 bases. V gave up 3 bases and J gave up 7 bases; unmatched junction bases: 12. This CDR3 comprises 17 residues. Germline V gene lookup returns CDR1 SGHTA and CDR2 FQGNSA. This chain's CDR3 is CASSLNGGRASGGELFF. The CDR3 DNA reads TGTGCCAGCAGCTTGAATGGCGGGAGGGCCTCTGGCGGGGAGCTGTTTTTT. The whole variable domain, remainder taken from reference TRBV7-2 and TRBJ2-2, is GAGVSQSPSNKVTEKGKDVELRCDPISGHTALYWYRQSLGQGLEFLIYFQGNSAPDKSGLPSDRFSAERTGGSVSTLTIQRTQQEDSAVYLCASSLNGGRASGGELFFGEGSRLTVL.